The TCR beta chain under discussion was sequenced for a study of Graves' ophthalmopathy and Graves' hyperthyroidism. This clonotype came up many times. Its target is unknown. Transcripts of RNA were the source for amplifying TCR beta CDR3 regions. An initial RT-PCR round employing HTBI primers preceded a second-round multiplex PCR. In TCRdb, the multiplex PCR reads were re-called with MiXCR into one record per CDR3 protein. This table has 45,000 to 60,000 distinct CDR3 sequences, roughly half appearing once. Points from the study as a whole: Both an approximately 68% sensitivity and an approximately 72% specificity characterized the model's predictions of ophthalmopathy progression. In blood, most expanded thyroid clonotypes above 0.001 frequency were also detected.

The source of the PBMCs was roughly 10 ml of fresh peripheral blood. There are 15 residues in the CDR3. Trimming stripped 3 bases from V and 5 bases from J, with 14 bases between. Germline values: CDR1 MDHEN, CDR2 SYDVKM. The material sequenced was peripheral blood. The gene calls are TRBV28 and TRBJ1-5; a weak D match, TRBD1 (6 bases). This sequence originates from an adult woman with Graves' ophthalmopathy. Here the CDR3 reads CASSFQDRQDQPQHF. CDR3 DNA: TGTGCCAGCAGTTTTCAAGACAGGCAGGATCAGCCCCAGCATTTT.